This TCR beta chain derives from a study of T-cell reconstitution after alpha-beta-depleted transplantation in children listed by TCRdb under 2016. A note on the overall study: T-cell immune reconstitution after TCRalphabeta/CD19-depleted allogeneic hematopoietic cell transplantation in children was quantitatively tracked in the study by means of TCR repertoire profiling. Results the study describes overall, beyond this receptor: Over the following months the frequencies of hyperexpanded clones went down, and after one year T-cell counts and TCRbeta diversity were mostly credited to newly produced T cells. About two months after transplant, the apparently early recovery of alphabetaT-cell counts reportedly depended on just several hundred clones that had expanded rapidly and came from non-depleted graft cells. The high TCRbeta diversity at day 60 in some patients was ascribed to recipient T cells and intrathymic progenitors that had survived conditioning.

This clonotype was found a few times. Its antigen is still unknown. Qualities for individual bases were not recorded, and no much larger clone is one base off. The CDR3 runs 14 amino acids, cysteine and phenylalanine included. CDR3 DNA is the only sequence kept; it has 42 bases, read in frame from the first base. V sheds 7 bases and J sheds 2 bases, leaving 13 bases between their ends. The germline V gene supplies CDR1 ENHRY and CDR2 SYGVKD. What the treatment or condition label conveys for this sample: allogeneic hematopoietic cell transplantation with graft depleted of TCRalphabeta T cells and CD19 B cells. The transplant recipients were children given TCRalphabeta/CD19-depleted allogeneic hematopoietic cell grafts. To prepare the library, PCR was applied. TCRdb names Illumina HiSeq 2500 as the instrument used. TCR libraries were prepared with molecular barcoding, using unique molecular identifiers to normalize TCRbeta repertoire quantification. The public sequencing data were trimmed at Q25 with fastp and processed into clonotypes with MiXCR by TCRdb, which kept only in-frame beta chains. Entries that share a CDR3 protein sequence are merged under the most common genes and DNA. The sample profile shows 600,000 or so distinct CDR3 sequences; roughly 23% of them were found once. Roughly an eighth of the sample is in the top ten clones.

Specimen: PBMCs, mostly from graft donor cells, collected 360 days after TCRalphabeta/CD19-depleted stem cell transplant. This receptor was identified in a boy less than two years old who had a stem cell transplant for acute myeloid leukemia, so the T cells may come from the graft donor. This receptor chain uses TRBV10-3 and TRBJ2-3; the D gene assignment is perhaps TRBD1 or TRBD2, with each matching 5 bases. The DNA sequence is TGTGCCATCATGCCGGTCGGGGCCACAGATACGCAGTATTTT. This translates into CAIMPVGATDTQYF.